The T cell receptor (beta chain) described here comes from a study of OX40 agonist ivuxolimab in advanced cancers. Assay used: immunoSEQ multiplex PCR; TCRdb lists only in-frame clones, some missing. The table lists tens of thousands of clones, more than 85% of them singletons. The clonotype was recovered from an adult with an advanced solid tumor such as melanoma, head and neck, liver or kidney cancer. This material consisted of CD4+ or CD8+ T cells sorted from blood, taken in a trial of the OX40 agonist ivuxolimab.

CDR3 coding DNA: TGTGCCAGCAGCTTAGGACGCGGGCCGAGCACAGATACGCAGTATTTT. Its translation is CASSLGRGPSTDTQYF. This sequence joins TRBV7-7 and TRBJ2-3; possibly TRBD2 for D (5 bases). Germline CDR1 and CDR2: SSHAT and FNYEAQ (reference sequence). Trimming shortened V by 1 base and J by 0 bases, and 11 bases separated the two germline ends. CDR3 length equals 16 residues.